A selection of T cell receptor beta chains follows, all from one sample in a study of cytomegalovirus exposure and HLA in healthy donors. Measured with immunoSEQ multiplex PCR; TCRdb has only the in-frame clones, and not every one. The table lists some 87,000 clones, 62% of them singletons. Specimen: PBMCs. These receptor sequences come from a woman in her twenties or thirties in good health and CMV-seropositive. The CDR3 runs from the conserved cysteine through the conserved F or W. Fields, in order: D gene, clone size, J gene, V gene, CDR3 protein, CDR3 DNA. D genes are given only for firm matches. Clone size appears in some rows only: once, few, many, or a class for an expanded clone.

TRBD1 - TRBJ1-6 TRBV6-5 CASSPGTGDSPLHF TGTGCCAGCAGCCCCGGGACAGGCGATTCACCCCTCCACTTT
- - TRBJ2-3 TRBV19 CASSIGLLTDTQYF TGTGCCAGTAGTATTGGGCTACTCACAGATACGCAGTATTTT
- many TRBJ2-5 TRBV6-4 CASSGGPEETQYF TGTGCCAGCAGTGGGGGGCCGGAGGAGACCCAGTACTTC
- few TRBJ1-5 TRBV28 CASSSGGVGQPQHF TGTGCCAGCAGTTCCGGGGGAGTGGGTCAGCCCCAGCATTTT
- few TRBJ1-4 TRBV11-2 CASSLVGRTAEKLFF TGTGCCAGCAGCTTAGTCGGGAGGACGGCTGAAAAACTGTTTTTT
- few TRBJ1-4 TRBV4-2 CASSPDQSAGYEKLFF TGTGCCAGCAGCCCCGATCAATCTGCGGGGTATGAAAAACTGTTTTTT
TRBD1 - TRBJ2-1 TRBV27 CASSLSRDRGWGDEQFF TGTGCCAGCAGTTTATCCCGGGACAGGGGTTGGGGCGATGAGCAGTTCTTC
TRBD2 - TRBJ2-7 TRBV7-2 CASSLARGGSYEQYF TGTGCCAGCAGCTTAGCCCGGGGGGGGTCCTACGAGCAGTACTTC
- - TRBJ2-6 TRBV7-9 CALGGATGANVLTF TGTGCCCTAGGGGGTGCTACTGGGGCCAACGTCCTGACTTTC
- - TRBJ2-1 TRBV7-6 CASSLGTGIYNEQFF TGTGCCAGCAGCTTAGGGACTGGAATCTACAATGAGCAGTTCTTC
- - TRBJ1-5 TRBV7-2 CASSVQGREDQPQHF TGTGCCAGCAGCGTACAGGGTAGGGAAGATCAGCCCCAGCATTTT
- - TRBJ1-2 TRBV5-1 CASSPTQGAYYGYTF TGCGCCAGCAGCCCTACACAGGGAGCCTACTATGGCTACACCTTC
TRBD1 - TRBJ2-7 TRBV13 CASSSGGLSYEQYF TGTGCCAGCAGCTCAGGGGGCCTCTCCTACGAGCAGTACTTC
TRBD1 few TRBJ2-1 TRBV6-1 CASSEGRQGGFF TGTGCCAGCAGTGAAGGTAGACAGGGTGGGTTCTTC
- - TRBJ2-3 TRBV7-2 CASSLGPRTDTQYF TGTGCCAGCAGCTTGGGGCCTCGCACAGATACGCAGTATTTT
TRBD1 - TRBJ2-3 TRBV5-1 CASSWGQSTDTQYF TGCGCCAGCAGCTGGGGACAGAGCACAGATACGCAGTATTTT
- - TRBJ1-1 TRBV4-2 CASSQGFLTEAFF TGTGCCAGCAGCCAAGGTTTCCTCACTGAAGCTTTCTTT
- once TRBJ1-5 TRBV5-4 CASSLGGKSNQPQHF TGTGCCAGCAGCTTGGGCGGAAAGAGCAATCAGCCCCAGCATTTT
- few TRBJ1-3 TRBV21-1 CAGSGTGAPNSGNTIYF TGTGCCGGGTCCGGGACAGGGGCCCCTAATTCTGGAAACACCATATATTTT
- once TRBJ2-1 TRBV18 CASPIRGNEQFF TGTGCCAGCCCAATCAGGGGTAATGAGCAGTTCTTC
- few TRBJ1-2 TRBV7-9 CASSPEEAGGYTF TGTGCCAGCAGCCCCGAGGAGGCTGGTGGCTACACCTTC
- - TRBJ1-2 TRBV12-1 CASSSYHTIPYGYTF TGTGCCAGCAGCTCCTATCATACGATACCCTATGGCTACACCTTC
- - TRBJ1-2 TRBV5-1 CASSLAGNTNGYTF TGCGCCAGCAGCTTGGCCGGGAATACAAATGGCTACACCTTC
TRBD1 - TRBJ2-5 TRBV6-6 CASSKGQGAVETQYF TGTGCCAGCAGTAAGGGACAGGGCGCGGTGGAGACCCAGTACTTC
- - TRBJ2-7 TRBV28 CASQPPNPGSSYEQYF TGTGCCAGCCAACCCCCCAACCCCGGTAGCTCCTACGAGCAGTACTTC
TRBD2 - TRBJ2-3 TRBV25-1 CASIGGRAGATDTQYF TGTGCCAGCATTGGGGGGAGAGCGGGGGCCACAGATACGCAGTATTTT
- few TRBJ1-4 TRBV14 CASSQDLAWLGNEKLFF TGTGCCAGCAGCCAAGATTTAGCCTGGCTTGGGAATGAAAAACTGTTTTTT
TRBD1 once TRBJ1-1 TRBV18 CASSQNRGNTEAFF TGTGCCAGCTCGCAAAACAGGGGGAACACTGAAGCTTTCTTT
TRBD1 - TRBJ2-3 TRBV6-5 CASSPQGAATDTQYF TGTGCCAGCAGCCCACAGGGGGCCGCCACAGATACGCAGTATTTT
- - TRBJ1-1 TRBV4-2 CASTHTPGEGAEAFF TGTGCCAGCACCCACACCCCTGGCGAGGGCGCTGAAGCTTTCTTT
- - TRBJ2-3 TRBV5-1 CASRSRGTDTQYF TGCGCCAGCAGATCTAGGGGTACAGATACGCAGTATTTT
- - TRBJ1-5 TRBV6-4 CASSDRGGNQPQHF TGTGCCAGCAGTGACAGGGGAGGGAATCAGCCCCAGCATTTT
- - TRBJ2-5 TRBV7-8 CAGSLPWGSSQKTQYF TGTGCCGGCAGCTTACCGTGGGGCAGTTCACAGAAGACCCAGTACTTC
TRBD1 - TRBJ2-1 TRBV7-9 CASSLNRGRFRDEQFF TGTGCCAGCAGTTTAAACAGGGGTCGGTTTAGGGATGAGCAGTTCTTC
- few TRBJ2-3 TRBV14 CASSPSGTDTQYF TGTGCCAGCAGCCCTTCGGGGACAGATACGCAGTATTTT
TRBD2 - TRBJ2-2 TRBV19 CASSTQRGVPTGELFF TGTGCCAGTAGTACTCAGCGGGGGGTTCCCACCGGGGAGCTGTTTTTT
- few TRBJ1-1 TRBV12-2 CASRYTGSNTEAFF TGTGCAAGTCGCTACACAGGGTCGAACACTGAAGCTTTCTTT
TRBD1 - TRBJ1-1 TRBV10-3 CAISDPGQGIPEAFF TGTGCCATCAGTGACCCGGGACAGGGGATCCCCGAAGCTTTCTTT
TRBD1 - TRBJ1-3 TRBV4-3 CASSQEGTGRDTIYF TGCGCCAGCAGCCAAGAGGGGACAGGGCGGGACACCATATATTTT
TRBD2 - TRBJ2-1 TRBV29-1 CSVEFSTSGLYNEQFF TGCAGCGTTGAATTCTCAACTAGCGGCCTCTACAATGAGCAGTTCTTC
- - TRBJ1-3 TRBV7-9 CSSSFHTGDYSGNTIYF TGTTCCAGCAGCTTTCATACAGGCGATTACTCTGGAAACACCATATATTTT
- - TRBJ2-2 TRBV6-1 CASSEGWVRGALRELFF TGTGCCAGCAGTGAAGGATGGGTCCGGGGGGCGCTTAGGGAGCTGTTTTTT
TRBD1 - TRBJ1-2 TRBV7-9 CASSLGGQANYGYTF TGTGCCAGCAGCTTGGGGGGACAGGCCAACTATGGCTACACCTTC
TRBD1 few TRBJ1-1 TRBV5-4 CASQQGVGTEAFF TGTGCCAGTCAACAGGGGGTGGGCACTGAAGCTTTCTTT
TRBD1 - TRBJ1-2 TRBV5-1 CASSSAVDRVGYTF TGCGCCAGCAGCTCGGCAGTGGACAGGGTCGGCTACACCTTC
TRBD2 - TRBJ2-5 TRBV11-1 CASSLLLAGDLETQYF TGTGCCAGCAGCTTGCTTCTAGCGGGGGACCTAGAGACCCAGTACTTC